Below are 10 T cell receptor beta chains sequenced from a single sample in a study of blood T cell repertoires in COVID-19. Sequencing was performed with immunoSEQ multiplex PCR; in TCRdb, only in-frame clones are kept and a portion is missing. Among approximately 190,000 clones, around nine tenths were seen once, and the ten largest hold around 2.3%. Sequencing input: peripheral blood. These receptors all come from a man in his 70s with active or convalescent COVID-19.

The rearrangement joins TRBV6-4 to TRBJ2-1, with D tentatively TRBD2 (7 bases). With 11 bases removed from V and 4 bases from J, the gap between germline ends came to 18 bases. Germline CDR1 reads MRHNA; CDR2 reads SNTAGT. There are 14 residues in the CDR3. The chain's CDR3 is CARVVGGAYNEQFF. DNA of the CDR3: TGTGCCCGGGTCGTGGGGGGGGCGTACAATGAGCAGTTCTTC.

The genes are TRBV24-1 and TRBJ2-3; no reliable D call. The CDR3 covers 15 residues. V was cut by 9 bases and J by 4 bases, with 19 bases left in between. The V gene's germline CDR1 is KGHDR and CDR2 SFDVKD. This CDR3 reads CATGKTSGAPDTQYF. CDR3 DNA sequence: TGTGCCACCGGAAAGACGTCCGGAGCTCCAGATACGCAGTATTTT.

The chain carries TRBV6-2 or TRBV6-3 and TRBJ2-1; TRBD1 is a possible D gene (5 bases). The length of the CDR3 is 14 residues. Germline V gene sequence: CDR1 MNHEY, CDR2 SVGEGT. V was shortened by 3 bases and J by 8 bases, with 14 bases between the two germline ends. The chain's CDR3 is CASSYHARRDEQFF. The CDR3 region has the DNA TGTGCCAGCAGTTATCATGCGCGCAGGGATGAGCAGTTCTTC.

The chain joins TRBV7-8 to TRBJ1-6; possibly TRBD1 for D (5 bases). Deletions cut 5 bases from V and 5 bases from J, with 13 bases between. Looked up from germline, CDR1 is SGHVS and CDR2 is FQNEAQ. The CDR3 extends over 15 amino acids. The CDR3, as DNA: TGTGCCAGCAGCCTGGGGGGGGGAAATAATTCACCCCTCCACTTT. It is translated as CASSLGGGNNSPLHF.

The rearrangement links TRBV29-1 to TRBJ1-2, with TRBD1 identical over 8 bases. The germline CDR1 and CDR2 sequences are SQVTM and ANQGSEA. This CDR3 has 13 residues. V lost 7 bases and J lost 8; bases outside the gene matches: 12. CDR3 in DNA: TGCAGCGCCGGACAGGGAAGAGAGGGCGGCTACACCTTC. Residues: CSAGQGREGGYTF. The full variable domain, in which reference TRBV29-1 and TRBJ1-2 provide the parts outside the CDR3, is SAVISQKPSRDICQRGTSLTIQCQVDSQVTMMFWYRQQPGQSLTLIATANQGSEATYESGFVIDKFPISRPNLTFSTLTVSNMSPEDSSIYLCSAGQGREGGYTFGSGTRLTVV.

This chain connects TRBV14 to TRBJ2-1, with D possibly TRBD1 on 5 matching bases. The V end lost 2 bases, the J end lost 5 bases, and 10 bases lay between the germline ends. Germline CDR1 and CDR2: SGHDN and FVKESK. The CDR3 sequence is 14 residues long. The CDR3 loop reads CASSQRGWDNEQFF. The CDR3 DNA follows: TGTGCCAGCAGCCAAAGGGGCTGGGACAATGAGCAGTTCTTC.

The chain's CDR3 is CATSRRGLAANNEQFF. Here the CDR3 DNA reads TGTGCCACCAGCAGACGGGGACTAGCGGCGAACAATGAGCAGTTCTTC. The J gene is TRBJ2-1, the V gene TRBV15; 11 nucleotides match TRBD2. V lost 2 bases to trimming and J lost 5 bases; unmatched junction nucleotides: 5. CDR3 length: 16 residues. Germline loops: CDR1 LNHNV, CDR2 YYDKDF (reference sequence).

This rearrangement joins TRBV4-1 to TRBJ2-3, with D possibly being TRBD1 (5 bases). The V end was cut by 0 bases, the J end by 7 bases, with 11 bases between. From germline, CDR1 is MGHRA and CDR2 YSYEKL. This CDR3 is 14 amino acids long. CDR3 bases: TGCGCCAGCAGCCAAGATGTCCCAGGGTATACGCAGTATTTT. Translated, it gives CASSQDVPGYTQYF.

V usage is TRBV7-2 and J usage is TRBJ2-4; D may be TRBD2 (6 bases). Germline CDR1 SGHTA, CDR2 FQGNSA. The CDR3 is made up of 15 amino acids. V was clipped by 1 base and J by 0 bases, with 7 bases between them. DNA for the CDR3: TGTGCCAGCAGCTTAGAGCGGGTAGCCAAAAACATTCAGTACTTC. This translates into CASSLERVAKNIQYF.

The V gene is TRBV18, the J gene TRBJ1-1, with D hard to call. The V gene lost 4 bases and the J gene lost 1 base, with 7 bases spanning the gap. Germline V gene lookup returns CDR1 KGHSH and CDR2 LQKENI. The CDR3 length is 13 residues. CDR3 in amino acids: CASSLSSNTEAFF. DNA of the CDR3: TGTGCCAGCTCACTATCTTCGAACACTGAAGCTTTCTTT.